Presented here are 8 T cell receptor beta chains from one specimen sequenced in a study of blood T cell repertoires in COVID-19. Clones were read by immunoSEQ multiplex PCR, and TCRdb kept only the in-frame ones, dropping some. This sample yields about 110,000 clones, of which approximately 70% are seen a single time; 1.8% belongs to the top ten. Sequenced material: peripheral blood. The origin of the receptors is a woman aged 40 to 55 with acute or convalescent COVID-19.

CDR3 nucleotide sequence: TGCGCCAGCCCATCTGGCGGCTACACCTTC. It encodes CASPSGGYTF. The chain recombines TRBV23-1 with TRBJ1-2; D remains ambiguous. TRBV23-1 is sorted into the ORF group, with uncertain function. V lost 8 bases and J 8 bases, leaving 9 bases between the germline ends. CDR3 size: 10 residues.

The chain recombines TRBV2 with TRBJ1-5; the D gene is possibly TRBD1 (5 bases). This CDR3 spans 13 amino acids. Germline CDR1 and CDR2: SNHLY and FYNNEI. The V gene lost 8 bases and the J gene lost 3 bases, with 11 bases spanning the gap. CDR3 sequence reads: CASQDMDNQPQHF. In nucleotides, the CDR3 is TGTGCCAGCCAGGACATGGACAATCAGCCCCAGCATTTT.

The chain recombines TRBV7-9 with TRBJ2-5, with D tentatively TRBD1 (6 bases). Trimming removed 4 bases from V and 3 bases from J, with 15 bases in between. The germline V gene has CDR1 SEHNR and CDR2 FQNEAQ (reference sequence). CDR3 length: 15 amino acids. As DNA, the CDR3 is TGTGCCAGCAGCTACAGGGCGGCTGGGGAAGAGACCCAGTACTTC. It translates to CASSYRAAGEETQYF.

This clone was seen only a few times. J is TRBJ2-5 and V is TRBV6-1, with a possible D match to TRBD2 (7 bases). Deletions cut 2 bases from V and 4 bases from J, with 14 bases between. The CDR3 has 15 residues. The germline CDR1 and CDR2 sequences are MNHNS and SASEGT. CDR3 in amino acids: CASSERGALVETQYF. The CDR3 DNA reads TGTGCCAGCAGTGAACGGGGGGCATTGGTAGAGACCCAGTACTTC.

This sequence joins TRBV7-7 and TRBJ1-1; D uncertain. Germline V gene sequence: CDR1 SSHAT, CDR2 FNYEAQ (reference sequence). The CDR3 loop spans 13 amino acids. Trimming took 4 bases from V and 6 from J, leaving 12 bases between them. The CDR3, as DNA: TGTGCCAGCAGCTCGGGGAGGTACGCTGAAGCTTTCTTT. This encodes CASSSGRYAEAFF.

The CDR3 is CASSFWGEETQYF. CDR3 DNA sequence: TGCGCCAGCAGCTTTTGGGGAGAAGAGACCCAGTACTTC. V and J are TRBV5-1 and TRBJ2-5; D possibly corresponds to TRBD2 (5 bases). The germline V and J ends were trimmed by 2 bases and 3 bases, with 8 bases remaining between them. Per germline, CDR1 SGHRS and CDR2 YFSETQ. The CDR3 runs 13 residues.

The sample holds many counts of this clone. J is TRBJ2-3 and V is TRBV29-1, with D uncertain. Germline CDR1 reads SQVTM; CDR2 reads ANQGSEA. The CDR3 covers 12 residues. Between the trimmed V and J ends, which lost 6 bases and 4 bases, there was a span of 11 bases. The CDR3 DNA reads as TGCAGCGTGACTTCCGCAGCAGATACGCAGTATTTT. Its protein product is CSVTSAADTQYF.

This clone has only a few counts. The V call is TRBV7-2, the J call TRBJ2-7, with 9 bases aligning to TRBD1. Trimming took 1 base from V and 7 from J; bases not matched to a gene: 8. The CDR3 is 15 amino acids. CDR1 is SGHTA, CDR2 FQGNSA, per germline. The CDR3 reads CASSLGRDRVREQYF. In DNA form, the CDR3 reads TGTGCCAGCAGCTTAGGCCGGGACAGGGTGCGGGAGCAGTACTTC.